The sample holds a few counts of the clone carrying this T cell receptor (beta chain). The sample is drawn from a study of T cells in Graves' hyperthyroidism and ophthalmopathy. Amplified TCR beta CDR3 regions derived from RNA transcripts. Initially, a first-round RT-PCR of the TCR CDR3 employed the HTBI primer set. TCRdb ran MiXCR on the multiplex PCR reads and lists one entry per CDR3 protein. The repertoire includes over 250,000 distinct CDR3 sequences, approximately 17% of them detected once, and approximately 60% sits in the top ten. V dropped 6 bases and J dropped 1 base, with 12 bases sitting between them. The V gene's germline CDR1 is DFQATT and CDR2 SNEGSKA (reference sequence). The CDR3 is made up of 13 amino acids.

Sequencing was done on a sample of blood. This TCR was recovered from a woman aged 60-75 years with Graves' ophthalmopathy. The chain links TRBV20-1 to TRBJ1-1; D is unresolved. The CDR3 nucleotides are TGCAGTGCCGTGAACAGCGCGAACACTGAAGCTTTCTTT. Translated, it gives CSAVNSANTEAFF.